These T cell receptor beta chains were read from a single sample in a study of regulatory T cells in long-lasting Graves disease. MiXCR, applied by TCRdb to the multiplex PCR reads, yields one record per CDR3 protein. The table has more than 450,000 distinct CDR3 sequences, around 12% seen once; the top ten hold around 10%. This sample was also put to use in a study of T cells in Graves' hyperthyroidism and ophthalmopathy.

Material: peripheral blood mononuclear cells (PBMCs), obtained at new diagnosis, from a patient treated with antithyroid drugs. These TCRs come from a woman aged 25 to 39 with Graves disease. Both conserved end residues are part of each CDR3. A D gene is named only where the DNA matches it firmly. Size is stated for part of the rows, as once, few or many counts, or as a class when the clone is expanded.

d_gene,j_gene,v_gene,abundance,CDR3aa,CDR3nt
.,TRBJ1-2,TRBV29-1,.,CSDGNNYGYTF,TGCAGCGACGGGAATAACTATGGCTACACCTTC
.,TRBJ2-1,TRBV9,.,CASSTSTREPYQFEQFF,TGTGCCAGCAGCACCTCAACCCGGGAACCCTATCAATTTGAGCAGTTCTTC
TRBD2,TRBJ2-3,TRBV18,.,CASSPSVGLAGGGGTDTQYF,TGTGCCAGCTCACCCTCAGTTGGACTAGCGGGAGGAGGAGGCACAGATACGCAGTATTTT
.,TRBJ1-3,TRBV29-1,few,CSASPGGNTIYF,TGCAGCGCCTCCCCGGGAGGAAACACCATATATTTT
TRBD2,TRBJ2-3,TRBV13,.,CASSRRPSGTDTQYF,TGTGCCAGCAGCCGACGCCCTAGCGGGACAGATACGCAGTATTTT
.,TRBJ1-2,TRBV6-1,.,CASRPYEVTNYGYTF,TGTGCCAGCAGACCCTATGAGGTCACTAACTATGGCTACACCTTC
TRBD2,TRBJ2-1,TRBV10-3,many,CAISVVGTSGRAAYNEQFF,TGTGCCATCAGTGTAGTTGGGACTAGCGGGAGGGCCGCCTACAATGAGCAGTTCTTC
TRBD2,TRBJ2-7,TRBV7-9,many,CASSFRGTSGALSYEQYF,TGTGCCAGCAGCTTCCGAGGGACTAGCGGAGCTCTCTCCTACGAGCAGTACTTC
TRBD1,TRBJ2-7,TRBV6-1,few,CASSLGTGRHEQYF,TGTGCCAGCAGTCTTGGGACAGGGAGGCACGAGCAGTACTTC
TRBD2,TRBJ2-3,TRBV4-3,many,CASSQDNSGRRSTDTQYF,TGCGCCAGCAGCCAAGATAATAGCGGGAGGAGGAGCACAGATACGCAGTATTTT
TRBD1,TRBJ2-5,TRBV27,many,CASSPRDRPYQETQYF,TGTGCCAGCAGTCCCCGGGACAGACCGTACCAAGAGACCCAGTACTTC
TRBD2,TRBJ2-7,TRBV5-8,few,CASSPDSGTAYEQYF,TGTGCCAGCAGCCCAGATAGCGGGACCGCCTACGAGCAGTACTTC
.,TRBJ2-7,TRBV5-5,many,CASSLGGSGSYEQYF,TGTGCCAGCAGCTTGGGCGGGTCAGGCTCCTACGAGCAGTACTTC
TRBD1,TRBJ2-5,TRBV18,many,CASSPASRTGEETQYF,TGTGCCAGCTCACCAGCCTCTCGGACAGGGGAAGAGACCCAGTACTTC
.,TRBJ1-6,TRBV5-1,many,CASSLSGPGSPLHF,TGCGCCAGCAGCTTGTCAGGGCCCGGTTCACCCCTCCACTTT
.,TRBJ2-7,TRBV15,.,CATSRQESSYEQYF,TGTGCCACCAGCAGACAGGAGAGCTCCTACGAGCAGTACTTC
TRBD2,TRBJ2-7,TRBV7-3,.,CASSLTRASGHSSYEQYF,TGTGCCAGCAGCTTAACACGGGCTAGCGGCCACAGCTCCTACGAGCAGTACTTC
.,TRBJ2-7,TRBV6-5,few,CASSYVNQEDEQYF,TGTGCCAGCAGTTACGTCAATCAAGAGGACGAGCAGTACTTC
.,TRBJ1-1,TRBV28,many,CASSISAAEAFF,TGTGCCAGCAGTATTTCGGCGGCTGAAGCTTTCTTT
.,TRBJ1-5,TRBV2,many,CASSEREGQPQHF,TGTGCCAGCAGTGAAAGGGAAGGACAGCCCCAGCATTTT
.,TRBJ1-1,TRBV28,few,CASSLPRTESYTEALF,TGTGCCAGCAGTTTACCCCGGACAGAAAGCTACACTGAAGCTCTCTTT
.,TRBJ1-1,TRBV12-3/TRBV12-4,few,CASDRGTEAFF,TGTGCCAGCGATCGGGGGACTGAAGCTTTCTTT
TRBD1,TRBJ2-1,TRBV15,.,CATSRNDRGPYNEQFF,TGTGCCACCAGCAGAAATGACAGGGGGCCCTACAATGAGCAGTTCTTC
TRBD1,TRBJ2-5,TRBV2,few,CASQGAGETQYF,TGTGCCAGTCAGGGGGCGGGGGAGACCCAGTACTTC
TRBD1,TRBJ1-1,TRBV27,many,CASSSAGGITEAFF,TGTGCCAGCAGTTCGGCAGGGGGCATCACTGAAGCTTTCTTT
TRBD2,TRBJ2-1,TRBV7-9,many,CASSSFVTGGPYNEQFF,TGTGCCAGCAGCTCCTTTGTGACGGGAGGGCCCTACAATGAGCAGTTCTTC
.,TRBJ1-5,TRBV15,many,CATSRARVTGQPQHF,TGTGCCACCAGCAGAGCCAGGGTAACGGGACAGCCCCAGCATTTT
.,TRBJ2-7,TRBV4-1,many,CASSHISSGSSYEQYF,TGCGCCAGCAGCCATATTAGTAGCGGTAGCTCCTACGAGCAGTACTTC
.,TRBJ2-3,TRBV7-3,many,CASSLRDSRDTQYF,TGTGCCAGCAGCCTCCGGGACTCGAGAGATACGCAGTATTTT
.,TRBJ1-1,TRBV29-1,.,CSVEVLMNTEAFF,TGCAGCGTTGAGGTCCTCATGAACACTGAAGCTTTCTTT
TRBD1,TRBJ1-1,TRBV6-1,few,CASTLETGDTEAFF,TGTGCCAGCACCCTAGAAACAGGGGACACTGAAGCTTTCTTT
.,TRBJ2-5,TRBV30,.,CAWTYTGRPQETQYF,TGTGCCTGGACGTATACTGGGAGGCCCCAAGAGACCCAGTACTTC
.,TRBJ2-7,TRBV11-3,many,CASSLFMTYEQYF,TGTGCCAGCAGCTTATTCATGACCTACGAGCAGTACTTC
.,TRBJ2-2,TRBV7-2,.,CASSREGPLANTGELFF,TGTGCCAGCAGCCGAGAAGGCCCGCTAGCGAACACCGGGGAGCTGTTTTTT
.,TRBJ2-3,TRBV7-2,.,CASSLVLGAGSPRSTDTQYF,TGTGCCAGCAGCTTAGTTCTAGGGGCAGGATCCCCACGGAGCACAGATACGCAGTATTTT
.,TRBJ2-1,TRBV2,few,CASYGGDEQFF,TGTGCCAGCTACGGAGGGGATGAGCAGTTCTTC
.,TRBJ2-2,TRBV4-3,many,CASSQGHTGELFF,TGCGCCAGCAGCCAAGGACACACCGGGGAGCTGTTTTTT
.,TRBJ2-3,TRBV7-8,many,CASSLPTTGDTDTQYF,TGTGCCAGCAGCTTACCTACGACAGGAGACACAGATACGCAGTATTTT
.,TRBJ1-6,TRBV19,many,CASNTRGSYNSPLHF,TGTGCCAGTAATACTCGGGGCTCCTATAATTCACCCCTCCACTTT
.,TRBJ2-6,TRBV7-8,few,CASRLARGREMVANVLTF,TGTGCCAGCAGATTAGCAAGAGGTCGGGAGATGGTGGCCAACGTCCTGACTTTC
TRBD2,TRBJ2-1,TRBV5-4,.,CASSLRLAGEGDEQFF,TGTGCCAGCAGCCTACGACTAGCGGGAGAGGGAGATGAGCAGTTCTTC
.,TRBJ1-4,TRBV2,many,CASRKTATNEKLFF,TGTGCCAGCCGGAAGACAGCAACTAATGAAAAACTGTTTTTT
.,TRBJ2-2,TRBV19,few,CASRQGFGSGELFF,TGTGCCAGTAGACAGGGATTCGGCTCCGGGGAGCTGTTTTTT
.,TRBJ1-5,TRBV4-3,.,CASSQDYNQPQHF,TGCGCCAGCAGCCAAGACTATAATCAGCCCCAGCATTTT
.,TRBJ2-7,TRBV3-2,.,CASSRTKGWDYEQYF,TGTGCCAGCAGCCGCACGAAAGGATGGGACTACGAGCAGTACTTC